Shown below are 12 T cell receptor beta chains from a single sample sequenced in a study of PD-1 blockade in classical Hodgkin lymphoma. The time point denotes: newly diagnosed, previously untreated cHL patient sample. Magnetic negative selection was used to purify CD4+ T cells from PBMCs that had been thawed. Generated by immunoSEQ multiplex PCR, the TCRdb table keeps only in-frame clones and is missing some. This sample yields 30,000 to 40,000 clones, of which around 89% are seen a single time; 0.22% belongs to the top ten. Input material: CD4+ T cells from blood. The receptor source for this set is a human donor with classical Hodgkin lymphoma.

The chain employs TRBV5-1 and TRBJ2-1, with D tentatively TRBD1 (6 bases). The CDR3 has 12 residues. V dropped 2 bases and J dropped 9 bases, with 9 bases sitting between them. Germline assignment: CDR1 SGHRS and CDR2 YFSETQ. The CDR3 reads CASSLQGSEQFF. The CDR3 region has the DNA TGCGCCAGCAGCTTACAGGGCTCTGAGCAGTTCTTC.

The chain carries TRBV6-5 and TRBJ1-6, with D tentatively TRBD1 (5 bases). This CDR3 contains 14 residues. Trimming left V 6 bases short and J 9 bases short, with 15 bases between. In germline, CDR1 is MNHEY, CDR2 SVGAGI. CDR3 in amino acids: CASSLTWGGSPLHF. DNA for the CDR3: TGTGCCAGCAGCCTGACATGGGGGGGTTCACCCCTCCACTTT.

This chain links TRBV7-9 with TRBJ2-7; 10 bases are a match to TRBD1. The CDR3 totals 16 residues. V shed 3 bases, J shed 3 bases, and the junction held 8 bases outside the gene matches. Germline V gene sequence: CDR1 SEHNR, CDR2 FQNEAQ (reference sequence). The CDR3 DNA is TGTGCCAGCAGCTTCTACCGACAGGGGGCTTTCTACGAGCAGTACTTC. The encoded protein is CASSFYRQGAFYEQYF.

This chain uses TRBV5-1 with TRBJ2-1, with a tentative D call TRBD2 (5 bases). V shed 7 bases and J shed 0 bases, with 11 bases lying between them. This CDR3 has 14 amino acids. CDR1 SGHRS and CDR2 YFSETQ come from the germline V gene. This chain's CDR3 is CASSGVSSYNEQFF. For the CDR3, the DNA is TGCGCCAGCTCCGGGGTTAGCTCCTACAATGAGCAGTTCTTC.

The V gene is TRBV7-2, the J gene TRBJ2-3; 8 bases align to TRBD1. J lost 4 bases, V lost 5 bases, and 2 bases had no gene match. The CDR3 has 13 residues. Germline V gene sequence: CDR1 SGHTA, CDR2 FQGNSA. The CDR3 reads CASSVQGADTQYF. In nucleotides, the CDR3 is TGTGCCAGCAGCGTACAGGGGGCAGATACGCAGTATTTT. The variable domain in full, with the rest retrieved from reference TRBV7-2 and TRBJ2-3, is GAGVSQSPSNKVTEKGKDVELRCDPISGHTALYWYRQSLGQGLEFLIYFQGNSAPDKSGLPSDRFSAERTGGSVSTLTIQRTQQEDSAVYLCASSVQGADTQYFGPGTRLTVL.

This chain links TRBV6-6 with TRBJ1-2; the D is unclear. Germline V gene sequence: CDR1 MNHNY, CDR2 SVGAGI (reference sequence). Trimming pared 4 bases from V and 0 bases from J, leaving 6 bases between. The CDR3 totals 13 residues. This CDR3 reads CASSLSANYGYTF. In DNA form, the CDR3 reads TGTGCCAGCAGTTTATCAGCTAACTATGGCTACACCTTC.

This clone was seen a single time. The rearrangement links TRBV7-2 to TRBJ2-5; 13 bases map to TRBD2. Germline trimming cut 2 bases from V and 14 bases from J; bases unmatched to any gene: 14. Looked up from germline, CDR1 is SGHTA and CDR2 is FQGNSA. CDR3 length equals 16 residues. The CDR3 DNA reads TGTGCCAGCAGCTTACGGAACCTCGGGACTAGCGGGGTCCAATACTTC. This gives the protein CASSLRNLGTSGVQYF.

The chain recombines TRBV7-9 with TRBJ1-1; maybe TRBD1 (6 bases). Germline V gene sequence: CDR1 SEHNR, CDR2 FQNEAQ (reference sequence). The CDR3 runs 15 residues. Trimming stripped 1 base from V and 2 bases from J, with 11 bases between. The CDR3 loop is CASSLVQGSNTEAFF. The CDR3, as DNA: TGTGCCAGCAGCTTAGTCCAGGGGAGTAACACTGAAGCTTTCTTT.

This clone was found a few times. This CDR3 is CASSSVGSAGYGYTF. In DNA form, the CDR3 reads TGTGCCAGCAGCTCCGTCGGGAGTGCGGGCTATGGCTACACCTTC. The gene calls are TRBV11-2 and TRBJ1-2; D remains unclear. Trimming shortened V by 4 bases and J by 4 bases, and 16 bases separated the two germline ends. This CDR3 is built from 15 residues. CDR1 is SGHAT, CDR2 FQNNGV, per germline.

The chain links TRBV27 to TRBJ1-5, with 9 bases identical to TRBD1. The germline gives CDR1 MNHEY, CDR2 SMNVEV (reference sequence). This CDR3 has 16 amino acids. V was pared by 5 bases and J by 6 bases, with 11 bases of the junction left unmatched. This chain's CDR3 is CASSPWTGVVSQPQHF. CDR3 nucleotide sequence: TGTGCCAGCAGTCCCTGGACAGGGGTGGTGAGTCAGCCCCAGCATTTT.

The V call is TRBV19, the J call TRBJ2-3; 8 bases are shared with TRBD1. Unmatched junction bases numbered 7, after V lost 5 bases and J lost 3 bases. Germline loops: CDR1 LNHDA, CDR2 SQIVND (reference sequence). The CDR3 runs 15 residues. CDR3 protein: CASSLQGVRTDTQYF. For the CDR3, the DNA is TGTGCCAGTAGTTTACAGGGGGTACGGACAGATACGCAGTATTTT.

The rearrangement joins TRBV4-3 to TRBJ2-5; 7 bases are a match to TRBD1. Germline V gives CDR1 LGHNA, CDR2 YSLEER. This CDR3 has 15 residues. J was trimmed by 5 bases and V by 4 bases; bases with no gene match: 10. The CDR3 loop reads CASSRRTGWVETQYF. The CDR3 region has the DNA TGCGCCAGCAGCCGCCGGACAGGATGGGTGGAGACCCAGTACTTC.